Below, one T cell receptor (beta chain) is given with its context. This clone was seen a few times. Which antigen it targets is not known. No much larger clone is present one base from it, and per-base qualities are unavailable. This sample was included in a study of T cells in localized non-small cell lung cancer (dated by TCRdb to 2018 to 2020). Broadly, across the study: The study examined T cell repertoires in a few hundred patients with early-stage NSCLC and compared tumors with uninvolved tumor-adjacent lungs. The cohort was made up of roughly 250 treatment-naive NSCLC patients whose localized lung tumors had been resected. The mean age of the NSCLC patients was around 67 years, with 130 or so men and 110 or so women.

General conclusions and limits of the study: Of the top 100 tumor clones, a median of roughly 53 were detected in paired uninvolved adjacent lung; about 26 were also among that lung's top 100. Higher blood T cell density associated with longer overall survival, while higher adjacent-lung clonality associated with shorter survival. Because of the exploratory design, TCR variables were selected using unadjusted p-values without false-discovery rate correction. Multi-region tumor sequencing was not performed, so intratumor heterogeneity could not be excluded. Uninvolved tumor-adjacent lung showed the highest T cell clonality, higher than tumor, which suggests more focused antigenic responses in the adjacent lung.

Uninvolved adjacent lung was taken at least 2 cm from the tumor margin and confirmed free of atypia by two independent pathologists. At diagnosis, peripheral blood, uninvolved tumor-adjacent lung and tumor were collected and were preserved as a mix of fresh-frozen and FFPE material. The CDR3 starts with the cysteine, ends with the phenylalanine, and has 12 residues. Just CDR3 DNA is preserved here, 36 bases in frame from base 1. At the junction V is shortened by 4 bases and J by 7 bases, with 10 bases in between. CDR1 and CDR2 (KGHSH, LQKENI) derive from the germline V gene. TCR beta CDR3 regions were sequenced from DNA using the immunoSEQ Assay. In the original analysis: To compute T cell density, TCR beta template counts were normalized to usable DNA, which was estimated by amplifying housekeeping genes. The preseqR package was used to estimate richness by extrapolating to 400,000 templates for PBMC samples and to 120,000 templates for tissue samples. Clonality was defined by subtracting Pielou's evenness from one. Differential abundance testing on productive amino-acid clonotypes, with a minimum total count of 5 and an alpha of 0.1, was used to identify tissue-enriched TCRs. The Jaccard Index and the Morisita Overlap Index were used to measure how much the repertoires overlapped between compartments. TCR beta CDR3s were clustered by GLIPH together with public tetramer-defined viral CDR3s, and at least three viral sequences plus V-gene enrichment were required for viral motifs. TCRdb took over this immuneACCESS table, retaining in-frame rearrangements with V and J assigned. Such tables are incomplete; in checked studies, under half of the missing clones stem from an unresolved V gene, and the remainder is unexplained. V, J and clone size are taken as reported in that table, and D and trimming were inferred from the DNA itself. For this sample there are around 1,800 clones; around 21% appear just once. The ten biggest clones cover roughly a quarter of the sample.

The chain joins TRBV18 to TRBJ1-1, with the identity of the D gene unclear. The material sequenced was normal lung tissue next to the tumor, taken before any cancer treatment. This TCR was sampled from a man between 35 and 75 years old with stage III lung adenocarcinoma. The nucleotide sequence is TGTGCCAGCTCACTTAACCGGGGTGAAGCTTTCTTT. Translated, this gives CASSLNRGEAFF.